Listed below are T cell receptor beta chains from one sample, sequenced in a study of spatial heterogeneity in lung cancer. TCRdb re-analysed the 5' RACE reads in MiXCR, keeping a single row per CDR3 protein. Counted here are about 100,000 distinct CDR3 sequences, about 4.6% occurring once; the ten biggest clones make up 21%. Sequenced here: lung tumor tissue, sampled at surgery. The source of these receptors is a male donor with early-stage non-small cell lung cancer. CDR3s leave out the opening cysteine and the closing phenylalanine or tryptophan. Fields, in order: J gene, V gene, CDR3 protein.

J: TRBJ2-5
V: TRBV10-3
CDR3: AISESSGESQETQY

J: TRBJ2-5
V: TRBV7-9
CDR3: ASSLFQQQETQY

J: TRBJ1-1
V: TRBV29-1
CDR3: SVRQGDTEAF

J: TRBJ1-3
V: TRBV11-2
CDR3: ASSQRGLGNTIY

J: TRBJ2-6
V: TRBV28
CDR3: ASSLAAMRANVLT

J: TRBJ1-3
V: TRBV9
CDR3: ASSLGGFRSGNTIY

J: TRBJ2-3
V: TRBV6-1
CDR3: ASSEPGYTQY

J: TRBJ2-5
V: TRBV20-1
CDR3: SARDGEETQY

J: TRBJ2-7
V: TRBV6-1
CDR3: ASRPFEREAPYEQY

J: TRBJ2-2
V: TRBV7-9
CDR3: ASSTQGASGELF

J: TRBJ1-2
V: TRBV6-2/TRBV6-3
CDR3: ASSFSSYGYT

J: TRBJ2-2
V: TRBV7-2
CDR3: ASSFWEAGELF

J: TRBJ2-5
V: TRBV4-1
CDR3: ASSRSTGVQETQY

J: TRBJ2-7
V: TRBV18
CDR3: ASSSVPGQGSEQY

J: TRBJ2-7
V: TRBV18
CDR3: ASSPGLAGGPDEQY

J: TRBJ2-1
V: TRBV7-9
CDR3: ASSPGTSRNEQF

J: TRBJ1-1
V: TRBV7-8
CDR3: ASSLVATEAF

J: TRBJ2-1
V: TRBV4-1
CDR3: ASSQDVTLGDEQF

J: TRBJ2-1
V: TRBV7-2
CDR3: ASSLIAGFGTTYYNEQF

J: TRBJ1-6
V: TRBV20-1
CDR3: SARDQKNYNSPLH

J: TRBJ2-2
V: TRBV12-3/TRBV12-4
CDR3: ASSLRPLPRLLTPGELF

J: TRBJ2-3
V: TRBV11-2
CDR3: ASSLGSGNTDTQY